What follows are 14 T cell receptor beta chains derived from one specimen sequenced in a study of blood T cell repertoires in COVID-19 (dated by TCRdb to the early 2020s). To prepare the library, the immunoSEQ multiplex PCR assay was applied. TCRdb obtained this table from immuneACCESS and retained in-frame rearrangements with V and J assigned. These tables miss some clones; where compared with another copy, unresolved V genes account for less than half of the shortfall, and the remainder is unexplained. For this sample there are approximately 84,000 clones; approximately 87% appear just once. The ten largest make up over 10% of the sample. The sequenced material came from peripheral blood. The source of these receptors is a human donor in a cohort sampled during active COVID-19.

V gene TRBV7-9 combines with J gene TRBJ2-2, with a weak D call TRBD2 (7 bases). V was clipped by 5 bases and J by 1 base, with 17 bases between them. The germline CDR1 and CDR2 sequences are SEHNR and FQNEAQ (reference sequence). CDR3 length: 17 residues. CDR3 region: CASSPGHERGNTGELFF. The DNA of the CDR3 is TGTGCCAGCAGCCCGGGACACGAGCGGGGGAACACCGGGGAGCTGTTTTTT.

The chain employs TRBV6-5 and TRBJ1-6, with 10 nucleotides matching TRBD1. J lost 9 bases, V lost 5 bases, and 4 bases had no gene match. The CDR3 totals 14 residues. CDR1 is MNHEY, CDR2 SVGAGI, per germline. Here the CDR3 reads CASSRDRGGSPLHF. As DNA, the CDR3 is TGTGCCAGCAGTCGGGACAGGGGTGGTTCACCCCTCCACTTT.

V and J are TRBV3-1 (or the pseudogene TRBV3-2) and TRBJ1-5; weak D call: TRBD1 (5 bases). Germline V gives CDR1 LGHDT, CDR2 YNNKEL (reference sequence). This CDR3 region has 15 residues. Trimming left V 5 bases short and J 8 bases short, with 19 bases between. This CDR3 reads CASSSQAGGSKPQHF. For the CDR3, the DNA is TGTGCCAGCAGCTCTCAAGCCGGGGGTTCTAAGCCCCAGCATTTT.

J is TRBJ1-5 and V is TRBV3-1 (or the pseudogene TRBV3-2), with D possibly being TRBD1 (5 bases). The CDR3 covers 17 residues. CDR1 and CDR2 (germline): LGHDT, YNNKEL (reference sequence). V lost 2 bases and J lost 5, with 19 bases in between. CDR3 nucleotides: TGTGCCAGCAGCCAAACAGAGACAGTAAAAGGCGATCAGCCCCAGCATTTT. It codes for CASSQTETVKGDQPQHF.

The rearrangement uses TRBV18 and TRBJ2-2; possible D gene TRBD2, 6 bases. CDR1 is KGHSH and CDR2 is LQKENI in the germline V gene. The V end lost 0 bases, the J end lost 0 bases, and 8 bases lay between the germline ends. This CDR3 has 16 amino acids. Here the CDR3 DNA reads TGTGCCAGCTCACCACCAACTAGCCCGAACACCGGGGAGCTGTTTTTT. This codes for CASSPPTSPNTGELFF.

The rearrangement uses TRBV19 and TRBJ2-7; 11 bases match TRBD1. The junction had 4 bases not matched to a gene; V was cut back by 6 bases and J by 0 bases. The CDR3 consists of 15 residues. Germline CDR1 reads LNHDA; CDR2 reads SQIVND (reference sequence). DNA for the CDR3: TGTGCCAGTAGAGCCGGGACAGGGGGCTCCTACGAGCAGTACTTC. Translated, it gives CASRAGTGGSYEQYF.

The chain is built from TRBV18 and TRBJ1-5; a weak D match, TRBD1 (5 bases). The CDR3 runs to 13 residues. V dropped 3 bases and J dropped 7 bases, with 10 bases sitting between them. CDR1 is KGHSH and CDR2 is LQKENI in the germline V gene. CDR3 in DNA: TGTGCCAGCTCACCGGAGACAGCCCAGCCCCAGCATTTT. It is translated as CASSPETAQPQHF.

In DNA, the CDR3 is TGTGCCAGCAGCGCGTCAGTAGTGGGCGTGAACTCTGAGCAGTTCTTC. Protein sequence: CASSASVVGVNSEQFF. The chain employs TRBV9 and TRBJ2-1; D is unclear. The CDR3 extends over 16 amino acids. Germline CDR1 SGDLS, CDR2 YYNGEE. Trimming took 3 bases from V and 9 from J, leaving 22 bases between them.

This chain uses TRBV19 with TRBJ1-1; maybe TRBD1 (6 bases). Trimming pared 5 bases from V and 1 base from J, leaving 11 bases between. In germline, CDR1 is LNHDA, CDR2 SQIVND (reference sequence). CDR3 size: 14 residues. The CDR3 DNA is TGTGCCAGTAGTCCCTGGACAGCGAACACTGAAGCTTTCTTT. Translated: CASSPWTANTEAFF.

The chain employs TRBV27 and TRBJ2-1, with D maybe TRBD1 (6 bases). Germline CDR1 MNHEY, CDR2 SMNVEV (reference sequence). Trimming shortened V by 5 bases and J by 2 bases, and 10 bases separated the two germline ends. The CDR3 is 14 residues long. This CDR3 reads CASSHRQAYNEQFF. In DNA form, the CDR3 reads TGTGCCAGCAGTCACCGACAGGCCTACAATGAGCAGTTCTTC.

This chain joins TRBV6-6 and TRBJ1-4; TRBD1 aligns across 10 bases. V lost 10 bases, J lost 8 bases, and 10 bases stayed unmatched. The CDR3 covers 14 residues. Germline lookup yields CDR1 MNHNY and CDR2 SVGAGI (reference sequence). CDR3 in DNA: TGTGCCACGAACTCCGGGACAGGGGCCGAAAAACTGTTTTTT. It yields the protein CATNSGTGAEKLFF.

The CDR3 region has the DNA TGTGCCAGCAGCTTATTTGTCGGAACAGAACAGCCCCAGCATTTT. This encodes CASSLFVGTEQPQHF. The V gene is TRBV5-6, the J gene TRBJ1-5; D remains ambiguous. V was cut by 2 bases and J by 7 bases, with 16 bases left in between. The CDR3 contains 15 residues. The germline V gene encodes CDR1 SGHDT and CDR2 YYEEEE. The complete variable domain, with remaining parts taken from reference TRBV5-6 and TRBJ1-5, reads DAGVTQSPTHLIKTRGQQVTLRCSPKSGHDTVSWYQQALGQGPQFIFQYYEEEERQRGNFPDRFSGHQFPNYSSELNVNALLLGDSALYLCASSLFVGTEQPQHFGDGTRLSIL.

This clone was seen only a few times. The chain couples TRBV2 to TRBJ2-7; D gene uncertain. The CDR3 extends over 13 amino acids. The germline gives CDR1 SNHLY, CDR2 FYNNEI. The V end lost 2 bases, the J end lost 7 bases, and 12 bases lay between the germline ends. The DNA of the CDR3 is TGTGCCAGCAGTGAATCGTCCTACCTGGAGCAGTACTTC. It is translated as CASSESSYLEQYF.

This chain links TRBV2 with TRBJ2-5; D remains ambiguous. Trimming took 8 bases from V and 5 from J, leaving 9 bases between them. CDR1 is SNHLY and CDR2 is FYNNEI in the germline V gene. CDR3 length equals 11 residues. CDR3 DNA sequence: TGTGCCAGCCTTTTAGTGGAGACCCAGTACTTC. This encodes CASLLVETQYF. The complete variable domain, with remaining parts taken from reference TRBV2 and TRBJ2-5, reads EPEVTQTPSHQVTQMGQEVILRCVPISNHLYFYWYRQILGQKVEFLVSFYNNEISEKSEIFDDQFSVERPDGSNFTLKIRSTKLEDSAMYFCASLLVETQYFGPGTRLLVL.